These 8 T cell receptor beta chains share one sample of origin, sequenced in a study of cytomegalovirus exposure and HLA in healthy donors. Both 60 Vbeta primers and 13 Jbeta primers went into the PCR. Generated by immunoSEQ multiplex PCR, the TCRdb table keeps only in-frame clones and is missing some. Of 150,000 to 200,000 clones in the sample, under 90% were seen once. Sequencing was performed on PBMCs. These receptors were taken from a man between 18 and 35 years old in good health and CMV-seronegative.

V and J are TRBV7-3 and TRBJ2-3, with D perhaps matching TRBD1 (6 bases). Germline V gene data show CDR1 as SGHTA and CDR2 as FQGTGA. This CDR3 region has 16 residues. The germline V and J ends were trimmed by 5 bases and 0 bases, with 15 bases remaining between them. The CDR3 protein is CASSPRGGVSTDTQYF. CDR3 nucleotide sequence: TGTGCCAGCAGCCCCCGAGGGGGAGTAAGCACAGATACGCAGTATTTT. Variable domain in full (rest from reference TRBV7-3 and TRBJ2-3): GAGVSQTPSNKVTEKGKYVELRCDPISGHTALYWYRQSLGQGPEFLIYFQGTGAADDSGLPNDRFFAVRPEGSVSTLKIQRTERGDSAVYLCASSPRGGVSTDTQYFGPGTRLTVL.

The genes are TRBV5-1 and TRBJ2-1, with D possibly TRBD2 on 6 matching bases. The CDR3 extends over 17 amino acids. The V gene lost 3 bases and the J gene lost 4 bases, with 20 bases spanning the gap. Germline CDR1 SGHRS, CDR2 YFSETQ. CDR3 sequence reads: CASSYLLRRVGYNEQFF. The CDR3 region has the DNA TGCGCCAGCAGCTACCTACTCCGGAGGGTGGGGTACAATGAGCAGTTCTTC.

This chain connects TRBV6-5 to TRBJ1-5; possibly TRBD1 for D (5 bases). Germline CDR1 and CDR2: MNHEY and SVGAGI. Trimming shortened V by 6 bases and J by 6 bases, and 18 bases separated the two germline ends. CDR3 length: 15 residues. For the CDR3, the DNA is TGTGCCAGCAGCCTCGGCAGGGAATCAGGTCAGCCCCAGCATTTT. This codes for CASSLGRESGQPQHF.

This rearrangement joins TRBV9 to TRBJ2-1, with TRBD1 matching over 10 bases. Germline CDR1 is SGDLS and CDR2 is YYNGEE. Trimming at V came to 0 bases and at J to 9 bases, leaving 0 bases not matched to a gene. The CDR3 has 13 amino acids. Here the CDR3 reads CASSVGDRGEQFF. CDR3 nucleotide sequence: TGTGCCAGCAGCGTAGGGGACAGGGGTGAGCAGTTCTTC.

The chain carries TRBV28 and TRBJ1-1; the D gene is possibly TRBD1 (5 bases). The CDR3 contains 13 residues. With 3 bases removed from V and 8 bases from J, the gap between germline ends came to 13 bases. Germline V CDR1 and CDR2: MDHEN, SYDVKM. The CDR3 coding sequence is TGTGCCAGCAGTTTCCTGCAGGGATTCGAAGCTTTCTTT. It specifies CASSFLQGFEAFF.

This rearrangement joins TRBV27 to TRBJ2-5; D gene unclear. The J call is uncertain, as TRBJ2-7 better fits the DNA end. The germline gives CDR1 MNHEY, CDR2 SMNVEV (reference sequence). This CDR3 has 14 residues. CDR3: CASSLSPRAYEQYF. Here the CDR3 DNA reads TGTGCCAGCAGTTTATCCCCGCGCGCCTACGAGCAGTACTTC.

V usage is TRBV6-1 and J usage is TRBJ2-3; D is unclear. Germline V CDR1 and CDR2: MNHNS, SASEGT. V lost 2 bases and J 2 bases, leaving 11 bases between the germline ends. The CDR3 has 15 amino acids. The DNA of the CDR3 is TGTGCCAGCAGTGAATCTAAAGTTTCCACAGATACGCAGTATTTT. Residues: CASSESKVSTDTQYF.

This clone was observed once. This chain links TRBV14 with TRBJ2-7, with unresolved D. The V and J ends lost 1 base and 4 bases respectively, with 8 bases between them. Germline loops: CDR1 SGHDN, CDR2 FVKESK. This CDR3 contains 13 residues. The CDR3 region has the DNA TGTGCCAGCAGCCAAGGTTCCGGGTACGAGCAGTACTTC. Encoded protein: CASSQGSGYEQYF.